This is a list of T cell receptor beta chains from one sample in a study of cytomegalovirus exposure and HLA in healthy donors. Only in-frame clones appear in the TCRdb table, and some are missing; sequencing was by immunoSEQ multiplex PCR. The data hold over 150,000 clones, with approximately 77% observed a single time. Material: PBMCs. These receptors came from a man in his forties or fifties in good health and CMV-seropositive. Each CDR3 is given without its conserved first and last residue.

>TRBJ2-3|TRBV25-1
ASSAGTDTTDTQY
>TRBJ2-7|TRBV5-4
ASSRGTSGLDEQY
>TRBJ2-3|TRBV18
ASSPYQASGRTDTQY
>TRBJ2-2|TRBV19
ASTDRGGTGELF
>TRBJ2-1|TRBV10-2
ASTALAGKNSYNEQF
>TRBJ1-4|TRBV30
AWSRQGSEKLF
>TRBJ2-1|TRBV15
ATSRDLWRYNEQF
>TRBJ2-1|TRBV27
ASSFSASYYNEQF
>TRBJ2-7|TRBV29-1
SVLLAGAREQY
>TRBJ1-2|TRBV7-9
ASSLEGQGLYGYT
>TRBJ2-7|TRBV6-5
ASRCPGQSYEQY
>TRBJ1-2|TRBV28
ASLRPGYYGYT
>TRBJ2-7|TRBV9
ASNPGVGYEQY
>TRBJ1-4|TRBV11-2
ASSSRTGWSEKLF
>TRBJ2-7|TRBV27
ASSLEAGPQY
>TRBJ1-2|TRBV28
VSGGIDYGYT
>TRBJ2-1|TRBV27
ASSPFISGEQF
>TRBJ1-1|TRBV27
ASSLSLPAGTGGNTEAF
>TRBJ2-1|TRBV27
ASYTTSGGAMF
>TRBJ2-1|TRBV27
ASRSGGASYNEQF
>TRBJ2-3|TRBV4-3
ASSQGGSGGSTDTQY
>TRBJ1-2|TRBV7-9
ASSTRTGGNGYT
>TRBJ2-7|TRBV20-1
SAAPVYEQY
>TRBJ2-2|TRBV11-3
ASSLEGTRNTGELF
>TRBJ1-3|TRBV11-2
ASSLYRSGNTIY
>TRBJ1-2|TRBV29-1
SAHRGQENYGYT
>TRBJ1-2|TRBV2
ASLGGGNYGYT
>TRBJ1-1|TRBV5-1
ASSSGTDTEAF
>TRBJ1-3|TRBV15
ATSPRGSSGNTIY
>TRBJ2-1|TRBV27
ASSSGISYNEQF
>TRBJ2-7|TRBV27
ASSPPGGIEPLEQY
>TRBJ1-3|TRBV5-1
ASSPGHSGNTIY
>TRBJ2-4|TRBV28
ASSLSRGSAKNIQY
>TRBJ1-2|TRBV7-9
ASSARHRGANYGYT
>TRBJ1-5|TRBV18
ASSLNRGNQPQH
>TRBJ1-5|TRBV10-3
AISETGGSNQPQH
>TRBJ1-5|TRBV7-6
ASSLHGGYQPQH
>TRBJ2-7|TRBV11-2
ASSLGGEYYEQY
>TRBJ2-5|TRBV5-1
ASSFGQGHIRETQY
>TRBJ2-7|TRBV4-3
ASSQGGDPYEQY
>TRBJ1-2|TRBV11-2
ASPPRPNYGYT
>TRBJ1-3|TRBV11-2
ASSRSGNTIY
>TRBJ2-3|TRBV5-1
ASSLGLAGDTDTQY
>TRBJ2-7|TRBV19
ASEPDRAYEQY
>TRBJ1-3|TRBV7-6
ASSLGGDTIY
>TRBJ2-7|TRBV15
ATSRDRDRSYEQY
>TRBJ1-2|TRBV9
ASSPFRDRARIYGYT
>TRBJ2-3|TRBV20-1
SASGDTQY
>TRBJ1-4|TRBV7-2
ASIPRLGDEKLF
>TRBJ2-1|TRBV15
ATSRDWGLAENNEQF
>TRBJ1-2|TRBV9
ASSAQTNYGYA
>TRBJ1-1|TRBV11-2
ASSPNWGVNTEAF
>TRBJ1-5|TRBV9
ASSVGDSDQPQH
>TRBJ1-6|TRBV9
ASSVGGDNSPLH
>TRBJ2-3|TRBV5-4
ASSLGGLAETDTQY
>.|TRBV7-7
ASSRGQGADEQY
>TRBJ2-3|TRBV9
ASSPRDRRNRDTQY
>TRBJ1-6|TRBV6-1
ASSERPRAANSPLH
>TRBJ1-5|TRBV5-6
ASSSTGGEGREQPQH